This is a list of T cell receptor beta chains from one sample in a study of cytotoxic CD8 clonotypes in ibrutinib-treated CLL. Sequencing was performed with immunoSEQ multiplex PCR; in TCRdb, only in-frame clones are kept and a portion is missing. The profile covers approximately 100,000 clones, with about 78% appearing a single time and 32% taken by the ten largest. The sample consisted of PBMCs, taken after 12 months of ibrutinib treatment. The receptors derive from a human donor with chronic lymphocytic leukemia. Both conserved end residues are part of each CDR3. Each record gives: V gene, D gene, clone size, J gene, CDR3 protein, CDR3 DNA. The D gene is left open where the match is weak. Size is omitted from some rows. Given values are once, few, many or a class for expanded clones.

v_gene: TRBV7-8; d_gene: TRBD1; abundance: .; j_gene: TRBJ1-5; CDR3aa: CASSLRGQGHQPQHF; CDR3nt: TGTGCCAGCAGCTTAAGGGGGCAGGGCCATCAGCCCCAGCATTTT
v_gene: TRBV2; d_gene: TRBD1; abundance: .; j_gene: TRBJ1-5; CDR3aa: CASRAGQGGNQPQHF; CDR3nt: TGTGCCAGCAGAGCTGGACAGGGTGGCAATCAGCCCCAGCATTTT
v_gene: TRBV15; d_gene: .; abundance: .; j_gene: TRBJ2-7; CDR3aa: CATSRNNREGEQYF; CDR3nt: TGTGCCACCAGCAGAAATAACAGGGAAGGGGAGCAGTACTTC
v_gene: TRBV6-5; d_gene: .; abundance: .; j_gene: TRBJ2-3; CDR3aa: CASSYRGPTDTQYF; CDR3nt: TGTGCCAGCAGTTACAGGGGCCCCACAGATACGCAGTATTTT
v_gene: TRBV5-1; d_gene: .; abundance: .; j_gene: TRBJ1-1; CDR3aa: CASSDLDTEAFF; CDR3nt: TGCGCCAGCAGCGACCTCGACACTGAAGCTTTCTTT
v_gene: TRBV11-3; d_gene: TRBD1; abundance: .; j_gene: TRBJ1-1; CDR3aa: CASSPGQGYTEAFF; CDR3nt: TGTGCCAGCAGCCCTGGACAGGGGTACACTGAAGCTTTCTTT
v_gene: TRBV14; d_gene: TRBD2; abundance: .; j_gene: TRBJ2-5; CDR3aa: CASSHHPPGLAGGRETQYF; CDR3nt: TGTGCCAGCAGCCATCATCCTCCGGGACTAGCGGGGGGGCGAGAGACCCAGTACTTC
v_gene: TRBV5-1; d_gene: TRBD1; abundance: .; j_gene: TRBJ2-2; CDR3aa: CASSENWTGSTGELFF; CDR3nt: TGCGCCAGCAGCGAGAACTGGACAGGGTCCACCGGGGAGCTGTTTTTT
v_gene: TRBV28; d_gene: TRBD1; abundance: .; j_gene: TRBJ2-7; CDR3aa: CASSLRTGGGSYEQYF; CDR3nt: TGTGCCAGCAGTCTCAGAACAGGGGGCGGCTCCTACGAGCAGTACTTC
v_gene: TRBV19; d_gene: .; abundance: .; j_gene: TRBJ2-7; CDR3aa: CASSIGGASEQYF; CDR3nt: TGTGCCAGTAGTATAGGGGGCGCAAGCGAGCAGTACTTC
v_gene: TRBV5-6; d_gene: .; abundance: .; j_gene: TRBJ2-3; CDR3aa: CASSSPSGAYTDTQYF; CDR3nt: TGTGCCAGCAGCTCCCCGTCTGGGGCCTACACAGATACGCAGTATTTT
v_gene: TRBV30; d_gene: .; abundance: .; j_gene: TRBJ1-1; CDR3aa: CACTKTAGENTEAFF; CDR3nt: TGTGCCTGTACAAAGACGGCAGGGGAAAACACTGAAGCTTTCTTT
v_gene: TRBV9; d_gene: TRBD1; abundance: .; j_gene: TRBJ2-5; CDR3aa: CASSVGDRRGETQYF; CDR3nt: TGTGCCAGCAGCGTAGGGGACAGGAGAGGGGAGACCCAGTACTTC
v_gene: TRBV27; d_gene: .; abundance: .; j_gene: TRBJ2-7; CDR3aa: CASSHYQGSYEQYF; CDR3nt: TGTGCCAGCAGTCACTACCAGGGTTCCTACGAGCAGTACTTC
v_gene: TRBV5-1; d_gene: .; abundance: few; j_gene: TRBJ2-7; CDR3aa: CASSEGGYYEQYF; CDR3nt: TGCGCCAGCAGCGAAGGGGGTTACTACGAGCAGTACTTC
v_gene: TRBV29-1; d_gene: TRBD1; abundance: few; j_gene: TRBJ1-2; CDR3aa: CSVSTQGNYGYTF; CDR3nt: TGCAGCGTGTCGACACAGGGGAACTATGGCTACACCTTC
v_gene: TRBV5-8; d_gene: .; abundance: once; j_gene: TRBJ1-1; CDR3aa: CASSFGVGNTEAFF; CDR3nt: TGTGCCAGCAGCTTCGGGGTAGGGAACACTGAAGCTTTCTTT
v_gene: TRBV2; d_gene: .; abundance: .; j_gene: TRBJ2-7; CDR3aa: CASSFRQASYEQYF; CDR3nt: TGTGCCAGCAGTTTTAGACAGGCATCCTACGAGCAGTACTTC
v_gene: TRBV2; d_gene: .; abundance: .; j_gene: TRBJ2-7; CDR3aa: CASEGTYEQYF; CDR3nt: TGTGCCAGCGAGGGGACCTACGAGCAGTACTTC
v_gene: TRBV28; d_gene: TRBD1; abundance: .; j_gene: TRBJ1-2; CDR3aa: CASSLWTGTALNGYTF; CDR3nt: TGTGCCAGCAGTTTATGGACCGGGACAGCCCTGAATGGCTACACCTTC
v_gene: TRBV5-6; d_gene: .; abundance: .; j_gene: TRBJ1-2; CDR3aa: CASSRQGNYGYTF; CDR3nt: TGTGCCAGCAGCCGTCAGGGTAACTATGGCTACACCTTC
v_gene: TRBV25-1; d_gene: TRBD2; abundance: many; j_gene: TRBJ2-7; CDR3aa: CASSVGASGAEKQYF; CDR3nt: TGTGCCAGCAGTGTGGGGGCTAGCGGGGCTGAGAAGCAGTACTTC
v_gene: TRBV28; d_gene: .; abundance: .; j_gene: TRBJ2-5; CDR3aa: CASSPLGRRNQETQYF; CDR3nt: TGTGCCAGCAGTCCCCTCGGTAGGAGGAACCAAGAGACCCAGTACTTC
v_gene: TRBV5-5; d_gene: TRBD1; abundance: .; j_gene: TRBJ2-7; CDR3aa: CASSLGGQSYEQYF; CDR3nt: TGTGCCAGCAGCTTGGGGGGACAGTCCTACGAGCAGTACTTC
v_gene: TRBV29-1; d_gene: .; abundance: .; j_gene: TRBJ1-2; CDR3aa: CSAVRGGNYGYTF; CDR3nt: TGCAGCGCCGTACGCGGGGGTAACTATGGCTACACCTTC
v_gene: TRBV6-5; d_gene: .; abundance: .; j_gene: TRBJ1-2; CDR3aa: CASSYGQNYGYTF; CDR3nt: TGTGCCAGCAGTTACGGGCAGAACTATGGCTACACCTTC
v_gene: TRBV9; d_gene: .; abundance: .; j_gene: TRBJ1-1; CDR3aa: CASSVSLVTEAFF; CDR3nt: TGTGCCAGCAGCGTCAGCTTAGTCACTGAAGCTTTCTTT
v_gene: TRBV9; d_gene: TRBD1; abundance: .; j_gene: TRBJ1-6; CDR3aa: CASSVEGQGNSPLHF; CDR3nt: TGTGCCAGCAGCGTAGAGGGACAGGGGAATTCACCCCTCCACTTT
v_gene: TRBV27; d_gene: TRBD1; abundance: .; j_gene: TRBJ2-5; CDR3aa: CASSPGTGGRETQYF; CDR3nt: TGTGCCAGCAGTCCAGGGACAGGGGGCCGGGAGACCCAGTACTTC